The clone carrying this T cell receptor (beta chain) showed up just a few times. Its target is not known. Trimming took off 5 bases at V and 0 bases at J, with 7 bases between the two ends. This CDR3 has 13 residues. Germline CDR1 is SGHAT and CDR2 is FQNNGV. This entry comes from a study of cytomegalovirus exposure and HLA in healthy donors. Background on the study: In a previous analysis, more than 90 million unique TCR beta sequences were found from 150 million to 200 million T cells. As released early, the data held 70 million to 100 million unique TCRs from HLA-typed donors. The study's findings and limits: Certain indistinguishable V segments, among them TRBV6-2 and TRBV6-3, were excluded. Presence/absence analyses supposed approximately even sequencing depth among donors.

In the PCR, 60 Vbeta and 13 Jbeta primers were used. TCRdb keeps only in-frame clones here, not all; method: immunoSEQ multiplex PCR. This sample has 60,000 to 85,000 clones, with 84% found just once. The sequencing sample was made of PBMCs. The receptor was derived from a man between 65 and 85 years old in good health and CMV-seropositive. The J gene is TRBJ1-1, the V gene TRBV11-2; D not resolved. CDR3 bases: TGTGCCAGCAGCCGTATAATGAACACTGAAGCTTTCTTT. Residues: CASSRIMNTEAFF.